The rows below give T cell receptor beta chains drawn from one sample of a study of identical twins. Using its own MiXCR run on the 5' RACE reads, TCRdb lists one record per CDR3 protein. The data hold over 250,000 distinct CDR3 sequences, with more than 8% observed a single time. This same sample was also taken into another study, of yellow fever vaccine responses in identical twins.

The sample was CD8+ T cells sorted from blood. These receptor sequences come from a woman aged 18 to 35 in good health. Both conserved end residues are part of each CDR3. The D gene is left open where the match is weak. Clone sizes are given selectively: once, few, many, or a class where the clone is expanded.

NA TRBJ2-3 NA TRBV4-3 TGCGCCAGCAGCCAAGATGGCGGCGAAAGCACAGATACGCAGTATTTT CASSQDGGESTDTQYF
NA TRBJ1-1 NA TRBV19 TGTGCCAGTAACCCGGGGGCGACCAACACTGAAGCTTTCTTT CASNPGATNTEAFF
TRBD2 TRBJ2-1 many TRBV4-2 TGTGCCAGCAGCCTTTCTGGACTAGCGGGGTCCGAACCCGCGGAGAATGAGCAGTTCTTC CASSLSGLAGSEPAENEQFF
NA TRBJ2-3 many TRBV12-3/TRBV12-4 TGTGCCAGCAACCCGGGTCCCGTGTCAGATACGCAGTATTTT CASNPGPVSDTQYF
TRBD1 TRBJ2-1 many TRBV14 TGTGCCAGCAGCACACAGGGGGCTGTCTGGAATGAGCAGTTCTTC CASSTQGAVWNEQFF
TRBD2 TRBJ2-1 many TRBV7-6 TGTGCCAGCAGCTCCTATAGCGGGGGGGGACACAATGAGCAGTTCTTC CASSSYSGGGHNEQFF
NA TRBJ2-3 many TRBV3-1 TGTGCCAGCAGCCAAGATTCTAGGGATCCAGATACGCAGTATTTT CASSQDSRDPDTQYF
NA TRBJ2-7 many TRBV2 TGTGCCAGCAGCGGAGGGATTTCCTCCTACGAGCAGTACTTC CASSGGISSYEQYF
NA TRBJ2-5 NA TRBV6-5 TGTGCCAGCAGTTACTCGTTTCAGGGGTGGGAGACCCAGTACTTC CASSYSFQGWETQYF
TRBD2 TRBJ2-5 few TRBV20-1 TGCAGTGCTAGAGATCCGCCAGGACTAGGGGAGACCCAGTACTTC CSARDPPGLGETQYF
TRBD2 TRBJ2-1 NA TRBV7-9 TGTGCCAGCAGCCCATTAGAGGGGACTAGCAATGAGCAGTTCTTC CASSPLEGTSNEQFF
NA TRBJ2-1 few TRBV6-6 TGTGCCAGCAGTCCCCTTGTCGGGACAGAGCAGTTCTTC CASSPLVGTEQFF
NA TRBJ2-2 NA TRBV5-1 TGCGCCAGCCAGCCCCTGGGACGTTCGAACACCGGGGAGCTGTTTTTT CASQPLGRSNTGELFF
TRBD1 TRBJ2-7 NA TRBV7-9 TGTGCCAGCAGCCCACCGGGACAGGGAAACTACGAGCAGTACTTC CASSPPGQGNYEQYF
TRBD1 TRBJ2-5 NA TRBV6-2/TRBV6-3 TGTGCCAGCAGTCAAGGACAGGGTGAAGTGGAGACCCAGTACTTC CASSQGQGEVETQYF
NA TRBJ2-2 many TRBV20-1 TGCAGTGCTAGAGATTTGGGAAGAACTAGTCGGGAAGGGGAGCTGTTTTTT CSARDLGRTSREGELFF